These 17 T cell receptor beta chains were all obtained from the same sample, sequenced in a study of CD8 T cells in ankylosing spondylitis. Each CDR3 protein gets one entry after TCRdb re-called the 5' RACE reads with MiXCR. The sample carries approximately 90,000 distinct CDR3 sequences, roughly 8.3% recorded once. The specimen was blood, either unsorted or a sorted T cell fraction (not recorded which). The receptors derive from a male donor with ankylosing spondylitis or in good health (not recorded which).

This clonotype was seen at least ten times. Here the CDR3 DNA reads TGCGCCAGCAGCGAGTTGGGGGGGGGCGGTACCGGGGAGCTGTTTTTT. Its translation: CASSELGGGGTGELFF. J is TRBJ2-2 and V is TRBV4-3, with D possibly being TRBD2 (7 bases). CDR1 and CDR2 (germline): LGHNA, YSLEER. The V end lost 5 bases, the J end lost 5 bases, and 18 bases lay between the germline ends. This CDR3 spans 16 amino acids.

This clonotype occurred many times. Sequence at one end of the junction differs from germline and may be a read error. This chain uses TRBV12-3 or TRBV12-4 with TRBJ2-1; D is tentatively TRBD1 or TRBD2 (5 bases each). The CDR3 is 13 amino acids. The chain's CDR3 is CASSSGTYNAQFF. In DNA form, the CDR3 reads TGTGCCAGCAGTTCCGGGACCTACAATGCGCAGTTCTTC.

V gene TRBV11-2 combines with J gene TRBJ2-3; 7 positions agree with TRBD2. The CDR3 spans 14 residues. V trimming: 5 bases; J trimming: 2 bases; junction bases outside the gene matches: 4. Looked up from germline, CDR1 is SGHAT and CDR2 is FQNNGV. The chain's CDR3 is CASSIGLDTDTQYF. The CDR3 DNA reads as TGTGCCAGCAGCATCGGACTAGACACAGATACGCAGTATTTT.

At least ten counts were recorded for this clonotype. The rearrangement links TRBV7-8 to TRBJ2-3; TRBD1 might be the D (7 bases). Trimming stripped 5 bases from V and 3 bases from J, with 18 bases between. CDR3 size: 16 residues. The V gene's germline CDR1 is SGHVS and CDR2 FQNEAQ. Here the CDR3 reads CASSRLQGGPTDTQYF. The CDR3 nucleotides are TGTGCCAGCAGCCGACTTCAGGGGGGTCCTACAGATACGCAGTATTTT.

This clonotype was found many times. This chain uses TRBV9 with TRBJ2-5; D perhaps matches TRBD2 (5 bases). The CDR3 has 13 amino acids. Per the germline V gene, CDR1 is SGDLS and CDR2 is YYNGEE. Trimming removed 2 bases from V and 4 bases from J, with 9 bases in between. The CDR3 reads CASSVGSSETQYF. The CDR3 DNA reads TGTGCCAGCAGCGTTGGGAGTTCAGAGACCCAGTACTTC.

At least ten counts were recorded for this clonotype. The CDR3 nucleotides read TGCGCCAGCAGCCAAGATTCAGAGACTAGCGTTCAAGAGACCCAGTACTTC. Encoded protein: CASSQDSETSVQETQYF. The chain employs TRBV4-3 and TRBJ2-5, with 8 bases matching TRBD2. The CDR3 is 17 residues long. Looked up from germline, CDR1 is LGHNA and CDR2 is YSLEER. The J segment lost 2 bases and the V segment lost 0 bases, leaving 8 bases of the junction unmatched.

This clonotype was seen ten or more times. The chain has TRBV12-3 or TRBV12-4 and TRBJ2-3; TRBD2 matches 7 bases. CDR3 size: 14 residues. V shed 10 bases and J 1 base; nucleotides not matched to a gene: 8. The CDR3 reads CATASSGGTDTQYF. The CDR3 DNA is TGTGCCACGGCCTCTAGCGGAGGCACAGATACGCAGTATTTT.

This clonotype occurred many times. V gene TRBV6-2 or TRBV6-3 combines with J gene TRBJ2-7, with D maybe TRBD2 (6 bases). Trimming cost V 1 base and J 2 bases, with 12 bases left between them. This CDR3 region has 15 residues. The V gene's germline CDR1 is MNHEY and CDR2 SVGEGT. The chain's CDR3 is CASSYFLASTYEQYF. The CDR3 bases are TGTGCCAGCAGTTACTTCCTAGCGTCGACCTACGAGCAGTACTTC.

This clonotype was recorded at least ten times. This chain connects TRBV7-2 to TRBJ2-2; 7 bases match TRBD1. CDR3 size: 15 residues. Germline CDR1 is SGHTA and CDR2 is FQGNSA. Trimming cost V 4 bases and J 3 bases; bases outside gene matches: 5. CDR3 protein: CASSYRGRDTGELFF. The CDR3 DNA follows: TGTGCCAGCAGCTACAGGGGTCGAGACACCGGGGAGCTGTTTTTT.

This clonotype was picked up many times. This CDR3 reads CASTLSREDTEAFF. CDR3 in DNA: TGTGCCAGTACCCTCTCCAGGGAGGACACTGAAGCTTTCTTT. This chain joins TRBV19 and TRBJ1-1; D is perhaps TRBD1 (5 bases). CDR1 and CDR2 (germline): LNHDA, SQIVND (reference sequence). V gave up 7 bases and J gave up 3 bases, with 15 bases separating them. The CDR3 contains 14 residues.

There are many counts of this clonotype. CDR3 region: CASSTGQGVADEQFF. DNA for the CDR3: TGCGCCAGCAGCACCGGACAGGGAGTCGCGGATGAGCAGTTCTTC. This sequence joins TRBV5-1 and TRBJ2-1; 8 positions agree with TRBD1. CDR1 and CDR2 from the germline V gene are SGHRS and YFSETQ. V lost 4 bases to trimming and J lost 8 bases; unmatched junction nucleotides: 11. The length of the CDR3 is 15 residues.

The table lists this clonotype with many counts. The J gene is TRBJ2-3, the V gene TRBV7-2; TRBD2 aligns across 8 bases. J lost 0 bases, V lost 7 bases, and 9 bases had no gene match. Germline lookup yields CDR1 SGHTA and CDR2 FQGNSA. CDR3 length equals 16 residues. The CDR3 coding sequence is TGTGCCAGCACCCAACAGGCTAGCGGGAGCACAGATACGCAGTATTTT. Translation gives CASTQQASGSTDTQYF.

There are many counts of this clonotype. The genes are TRBV20-1 and TRBJ1-1; TRBD1 aligns across 7 bases. The CDR3 covers 13 residues. J gave up 3 bases and V 6 bases, and 7 bases lay outside the gene matches. Germline values: CDR1 DFQATT, CDR2 SNEGSKA (reference sequence). CDR3 sequence (DNA): TGCAGTGCCAGCCGGGACAGAGACACTGAAGCTTTCTTT. Translating it yields CSASRDRDTEAFF.

This clonotype was found many times. This chain links TRBV12-3 or TRBV12-4 with TRBJ2-7; 9 bases match TRBD2. Germline trimming cut 5 bases from V and 2 bases from J; bases unmatched to any gene: 10. The CDR3 spans 16 residues. Here the CDR3 DNA reads TGTGCCAGCAGTCCTACCCAACTAGCGGGCCCCTACGAGCAGTACTTC. Translating it yields CASSPTQLAGPYEQYF.

This clonotype was found many times. The chain employs TRBV14 and TRBJ2-7, with 13 bases fitting TRBD2. This CDR3 spans 14 amino acids. In germline, CDR1 is SGHDN, CDR2 FVKESK. Germline trimming cut 3 bases from V and 6 bases from J; bases unmatched to any gene: 2. CDR3 protein: CASSHRTSGSEQYF. The CDR3 DNA sequence: TGTGCCAGCAGCCACCGGACTAGCGGGAGCGAGCAGTACTTC.

The table lists this clonotype with many counts. The CDR3 sequence: CSAGKTNGAEAFF. In DNA form, the CDR3 reads TGCAGCGCTGGTAAGACGAACGGCGCTGAAGCTTTCTTT. The chain couples TRBV29-1 to TRBJ1-1; D unclear. The CDR3 totals 13 residues. Germline CDR1 SQVTM, CDR2 ANQGSEA. The ends were cut back, 7 bases at V and 6 bases at J, with 18 bases in the middle.

This clonotype was seen repeatedly, ten times or more. The rearrangement joins TRBV29-1 to TRBJ2-2; D is ambiguous. Germline V gene data show CDR1 as SQVTM and CDR2 as ANQGSEA. The CDR3 runs 14 residues. Trimming took off 5 bases at V and 0 bases at J, with 10 bases between the two ends. Here the CDR3 reads CSVLTPTNTGELFF. CDR3 DNA: TGCAGCGTTCTGACACCAACGAACACCGGGGAGCTGTTTTTT.